This T cell receptor (beta chain) was identified in a study of regulatory T cells in long-lasting Graves disease. Losses at the gene ends were 2 bases for V and 2 bases for J; bases not matched to a gene: 9. The CDR3 runs to 17 residues. Sequencing libraries for TCR beta were prepared with iRepertoire HTBI primers and Arm-PCR of CDR3 regions. TCRdb ran MiXCR on the multiplex PCR reads and lists one entry per CDR3 protein. Of 450,000 or so distinct CDR3 sequences detected, less than 25% appear once; the ten largest clones hold over 10%. This clonotype was seen repeatedly, ten times or more. The time point: persistent/refractory GD, antithyroid drugs over 5 years with positive TRAb. Preparation of the TCR library used RNA extracted from PBMCs.

This TCR came from a female donor with Graves disease. The V call is TRBV12-3 or TRBV12-4, the J call TRBJ2-7; 10 positions agree with TRBD2. This specimen consisted of peripheral blood mononuclear cells (PBMCs), obtained when the disease was refractory, from a patient treated with antithyroid drugs. CDR3 amino acids: CASSLFGPSGGPYEQYF. The CDR3 nucleotides are TGTGCCAGCAGTTTATTTGGGCCTAGCGGGGGCCCCTACGAGCAGTACTTC.